The text below deals with one T cell receptor beta chain. Its antigen remains unidentified. Per-nucleotide qualities are absent, and no much larger clonotype sits a single base away. This specimen comes from a study of T-cell reconstitution after alpha-beta-depleted transplantation in children listed by TCRdb under 2016. For the study in its entirety: Using TCR repertoire profiling, the study quantitatively followed how T-cell immune reconstitution unfolded in children after TCRalphabeta/CD19-depleted allogeneic hematopoietic cell transplantation.

Library creation used PCR. Sequencing used an Illumina HiSeq 2500. TCR library preparation used molecular barcoding, with unique molecular identifiers applied to normalize quantification of the TCRbeta repertoire. TCRdb reprocessing: public reads trimmed at Q25 with fastp, clones called with MiXCR, in-frame beta chains kept. For every CDR3 protein sequence, its rows merge into one entry that carries the most common genes and DNA. The sample table contains a few hundred thousand distinct CDR3 sequences; only one count was recorded for around 12% of them. The ten largest clones take up 4.5% to 6% of the sample. Here V drops 8 bases and J drops 10 bases, and the junction holds 8 bases not matched to any gene. The CDR3 measures 13 amino acids from cysteine to phenylalanine. Only the CDR3 DNA stays, 39 bases, in frame from base 1. In the germline V gene, CDR1 corresponds to MRHNA and CDR2 to SNTAGT.

The V gene is TRBV6-4 and the J gene is TRBJ1-6; 7 nucleotides in the junction match TRBD1. The specimen comprised PBMCs from the stem cell graft donor, sampled from the stem cell graft. The receptor was derived from a human donor who donated a stem cell graft to a child with combined immunodeficiency. DNA sequence: TGTGCCAGCGGCCAAGACAGGGACTCACCCCTCCACTTT. This yields the protein CASGQDRDSPLHF.